This is a list of T cell receptor beta chains from one sample in a study of spatial heterogeneity in lung cancer. TCRdb passed the 5' RACE reads through MiXCR, listing each CDR3 protein once. Counted here are roughly 39,000 distinct CDR3 sequences, roughly 8% occurring once; the ten biggest clones make up 28%. This specimen was PBMCs, taken at surgery. These receptors were obtained from a male donor with early-stage non-small cell lung cancer. CDR3s include the opening cysteine and the closing phenylalanine or tryptophan. Each record gives: V gene, D gene, clone size, J gene, CDR3 DNA, CDR3 protein. D genes are given only for firm matches. Not all rows give a size; the values are once, few, many and, for expanded clones, a class.

>TRBV20-1|.|.|TRBJ2-6
TGCAGTGCTAGAGATCTACGGTCTGGACACCGCTCTGGGGCCAACGTCCTGACTTTC
CSARDLRSGHRSGANVLTF
>TRBV14|.|.|TRBJ2-1
TGTGCCAGCAGCCAAGAAAGGGTGGGAGAGCAGTTCTTC
CASSQERVGEQFF
>TRBV11-2|.|many|TRBJ2-3
TGTGCCAGCAGACCGTCCCCAACAGATACGCAGTATTTT
CASRPSPTDTQYF
>TRBV20-1|.|many|TRBJ1-1
TGCAGTGCTAGAGTTTCCAGGGACGGCACTGAAGCTTTCTTT
CSARVSRDGTEAFF
>TRBV4-3|.|many|TRBJ1-1
TGCGCCAGCAGCCAAGACGGTGGGGGGTTGAACACTGAAGCTTTCTTT
CASSQDGGGLNTEAFF
>TRBV10-3|.|many|TRBJ1-2
TGTGCCATCAGTGAGTCGTGGGGGCAAAACTATGGCTACACCTTC
CAISESWGQNYGYTF
>TRBV5-1|TRBD2|few|TRBJ2-1
TGCGCCAGCAGCTTGGAACTAGCGGGAGGGAATGAGCAGTTCTTC
CASSLELAGGNEQFF
>TRBV24-1|.|many|TRBJ1-2
TGTGCCACCAGTGATCAGATTGGTGGTGGCTACACCTTC
CATSDQIGGGYTF
>TRBV6-2/TRBV6-3|.|many|TRBJ2-1
TGTGCCAGCAGTTACTCGACTAGCTCCTACAATGAGCAGTTCTTC
CASSYSTSSYNEQFF
>TRBV18|.|many|TRBJ1-5
TGTGCCAGCTCACCATCCAGGGATCAGCCCCAGCATTTT
CASSPSRDQPQHF
>TRBV12-3/TRBV12-4|.|.|TRBJ2-1
TGTGCCAGCAGTTTAGGGCAGGTCACTACAATTGAGCAGTTCTTC
CASSLGQVTTIEQFF
>TRBV5-6|TRBD2|.|TRBJ2-5
TGTGCCAGCAGCCCAAGCGGGAGCGAGACCCAGTACTTC
CASSPSGSETQYF
>TRBV30|.|many|TRBJ2-4
TGTGCCTGGCAGGGGTTGAACATTCAGTACTTC
CAWQGLNIQYF
>TRBV6-2/TRBV6-3|TRBD2|many|TRBJ2-1
TGTGCCAGCATGCTGGCGGCGGGGGGCGTCTACAATGAGCAGTTCTTC
CASMLAAGGVYNEQFF
>TRBV7-2|TRBD2|many|TRBJ2-5
TGTGCCAGCAGCTCCGGACTAGCGGAAGAGACCCAGTACTTC
CASSSGLAEETQYF
>TRBV3-1|.|.|TRBJ2-5
TGTGCCAGCAGGCCAAGGCCTCAAGAGACCCAGTACTTC
CASRPRPQETQYF